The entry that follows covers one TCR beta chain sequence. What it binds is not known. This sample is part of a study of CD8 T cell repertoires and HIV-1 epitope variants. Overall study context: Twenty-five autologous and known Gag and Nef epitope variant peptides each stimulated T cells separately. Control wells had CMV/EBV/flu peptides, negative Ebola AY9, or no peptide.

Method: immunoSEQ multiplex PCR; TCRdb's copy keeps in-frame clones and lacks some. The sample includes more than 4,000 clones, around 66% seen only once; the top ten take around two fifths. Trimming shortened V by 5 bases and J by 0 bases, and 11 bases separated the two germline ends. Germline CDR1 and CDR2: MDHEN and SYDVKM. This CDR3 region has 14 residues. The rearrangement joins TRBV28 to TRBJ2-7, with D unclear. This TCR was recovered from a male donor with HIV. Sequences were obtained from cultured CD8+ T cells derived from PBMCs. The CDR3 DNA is TGTGCCAGCAGTCCCCGGTCCTTCTCCTACGAGCAGTACTTC. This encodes CASSPRSFSYEQYF.